Listed below are T cell receptor beta chains from one sample, sequenced in a study of beta chain features in type 1 diabetes. Sequencing was performed with immunoSEQ multiplex PCR; in TCRdb, only in-frame clones are kept and a portion is missing. This table holds 300,000 or so clones, more than 13% found once. Input material: naive CD4+ T cells from blood. The origin of the receptors is a man aged 30-40 years with type 1 diabetes. The CDR3 runs from the conserved cysteine through the conserved F or W. A D gene is named only where the DNA matches it firmly. Clone size is given for some rows only: seen once, a few or many times, or a class if the clone is expanded.

NA TRBJ1-5 few TRBV28 TGTGCCAGCAGAGCGGGGAATCAGCCCCAGCATTTT CASRAGNQPQHF
NA TRBJ1-5 NA TRBV18 TGTGCCAGCTCACCGACGAGCGGCGCGGATCAGCCCCAGCATTTT CASSPTSGADQPQHF
NA TRBJ2-5 NA TRBV4-1 TGCGCCAGCAGCCAACCGAGGGAGAAACAAGAGACCCAGTACTTC CASSQPREKQETQYF
NA TRBJ2-2 NA TRBV30 TGTGCCTGGAGTACTACACTGAACACCGGGGAGCTGTTTTTT CAWSTTLNTGELFF
NA TRBJ2-3 NA TRBV4-3 TGCGCCAGCAGCCGACAGACAGCCACAGATACGCAGTATTTT CASSRQTATDTQYF
NA TRBJ2-7 NA TRBV2 TGTGCCAGCAGTGATCAACTATACGAGCAGTACTTC CASSDQLYEQYF
TRBD2 TRBJ2-7 few TRBV5-1 TGCGCCAGCAGCGCGACTAGCGGGAGGGCCAGAGGCCCCTACGAGCAGTACTTC CASSATSGRARGPYEQYF
TRBD2 TRBJ2-2 NA TRBV11-2 TGTGCCAGCAGCTCCAGACTAGCGGGAGGGGCCGGGGAGCTGTTTTTT CASSSRLAGGAGELFF
NA TRBJ2-1 NA TRBV4-1 TGCGCCAGCAGCCAAGATCTAGATAAGCAGTTCTTC CASSQDLDKQFF
TRBD1 TRBJ1-5 NA TRBV30 TGTGCCTGGAGTTGGGGGACAGGGGGCAATCAGCCCCAGCATTTT CAWSWGTGGNQPQHF
TRBD1 TRBJ2-1 NA TRBV6-5 TGTGCCAGCATTCCACCCGGCGGGACAGGGGTCGAGCAGTTCTTC CASIPPGGTGVEQFF
TRBD1 TRBJ1-2 NA TRBV7-3 TGTGCCAGCAGCCCGGGACAGGGCTATGGCTACACCTTC CASSPGQGYGYTF
TRBD1 TRBJ2-2 NA TRBV4-1 TGCGCCAGCAGCATCCCGGGACAGGCCCACACCGGGGAGCTGTTTTTT CASSIPGQAHTGELFF